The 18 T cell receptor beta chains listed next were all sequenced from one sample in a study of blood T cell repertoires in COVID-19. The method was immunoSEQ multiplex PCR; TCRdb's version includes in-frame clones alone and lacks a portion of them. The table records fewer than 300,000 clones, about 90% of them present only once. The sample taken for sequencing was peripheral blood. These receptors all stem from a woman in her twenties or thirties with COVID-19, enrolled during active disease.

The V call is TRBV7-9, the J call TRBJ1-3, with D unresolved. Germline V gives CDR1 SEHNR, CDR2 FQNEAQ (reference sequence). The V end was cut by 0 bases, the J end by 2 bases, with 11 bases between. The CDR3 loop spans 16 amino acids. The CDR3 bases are TGTGCCAGCAGCTTAGCGGTAGCTGCACCTGGAAACACCATATATTTT. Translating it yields CASSLAVAAPGNTIYF.

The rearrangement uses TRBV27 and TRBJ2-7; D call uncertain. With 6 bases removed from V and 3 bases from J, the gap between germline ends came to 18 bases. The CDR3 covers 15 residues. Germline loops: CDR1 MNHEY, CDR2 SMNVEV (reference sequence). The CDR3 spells CASRGPDRRLYEQYF. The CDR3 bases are TGTGCCAGCAGGGGTCCCGACCGCCGACTCTACGAGCAGTACTTC.

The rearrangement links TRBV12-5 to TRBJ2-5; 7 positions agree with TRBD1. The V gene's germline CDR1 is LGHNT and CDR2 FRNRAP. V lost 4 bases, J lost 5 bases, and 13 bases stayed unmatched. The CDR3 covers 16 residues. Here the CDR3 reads CASGWDPRQGGETQYF. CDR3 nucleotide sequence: TGTGCTAGTGGTTGGGATCCCAGACAGGGTGGCGAGACCCAGTACTTC.

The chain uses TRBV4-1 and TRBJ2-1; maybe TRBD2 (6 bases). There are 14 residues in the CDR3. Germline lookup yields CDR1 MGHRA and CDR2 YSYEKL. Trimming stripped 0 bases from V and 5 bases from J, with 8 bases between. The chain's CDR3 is CASSQEWRDNEQFF. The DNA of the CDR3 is TGCGCCAGCAGCCAAGAGTGGAGGGACAATGAGCAGTTCTTC.

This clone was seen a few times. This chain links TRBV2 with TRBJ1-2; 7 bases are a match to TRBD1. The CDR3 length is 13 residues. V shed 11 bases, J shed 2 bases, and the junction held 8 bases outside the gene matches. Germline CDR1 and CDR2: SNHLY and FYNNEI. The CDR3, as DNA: TGTGCCGACCGGGACAGAGTAAACTATGGCTACACCTTC. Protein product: CADRDRVNYGYTF. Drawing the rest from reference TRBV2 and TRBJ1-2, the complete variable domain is EPEVTQTPSHQVTQMGQEVILRCVPISNHLYFYWYRQILGQKVEFLVSFYNNEISEKSEIFDDQFSVERPDGSNFTLKIRSTKLEDSAMYFCADRDRVNYGYTFGSGTRLTVV.

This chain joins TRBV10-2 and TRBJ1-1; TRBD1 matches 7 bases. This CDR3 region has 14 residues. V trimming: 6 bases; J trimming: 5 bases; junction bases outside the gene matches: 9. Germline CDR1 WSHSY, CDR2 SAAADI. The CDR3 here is CASSAEGARTEAFF. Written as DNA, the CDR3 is TGCGCCAGCAGCGCCGAGGGGGCGAGGACTGAAGCTTTCTTT.

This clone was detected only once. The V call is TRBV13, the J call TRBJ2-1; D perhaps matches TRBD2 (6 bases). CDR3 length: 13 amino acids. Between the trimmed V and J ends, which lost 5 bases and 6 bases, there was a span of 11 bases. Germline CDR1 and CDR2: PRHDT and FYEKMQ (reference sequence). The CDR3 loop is CASSHGSGNEQFF. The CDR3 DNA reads TGTGCCAGCAGCCACGGGAGTGGCAATGAGCAGTTCTTC.

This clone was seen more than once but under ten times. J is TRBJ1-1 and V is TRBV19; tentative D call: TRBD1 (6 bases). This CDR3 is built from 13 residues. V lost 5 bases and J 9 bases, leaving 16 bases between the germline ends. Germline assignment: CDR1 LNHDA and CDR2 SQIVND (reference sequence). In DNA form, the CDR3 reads TGTGCCAGTAGTTATTCGACAGGAACTCAAGCTTTCTTT. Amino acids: CASSYSTGTQAFF.

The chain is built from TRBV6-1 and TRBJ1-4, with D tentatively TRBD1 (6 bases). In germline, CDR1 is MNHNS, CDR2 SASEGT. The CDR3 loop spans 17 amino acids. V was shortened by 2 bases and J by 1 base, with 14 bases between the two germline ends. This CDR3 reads CASSELEGQLTNEKLFF. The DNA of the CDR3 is TGTGCCAGCAGTGAATTAGAGGGACAATTAACTAATGAAAAACTGTTTTTT.

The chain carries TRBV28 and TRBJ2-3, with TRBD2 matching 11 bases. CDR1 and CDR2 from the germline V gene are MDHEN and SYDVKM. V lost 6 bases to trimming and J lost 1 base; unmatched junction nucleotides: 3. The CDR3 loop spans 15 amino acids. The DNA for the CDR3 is TGTGCCAGCAGCCCGGGACTAGCGGGCACAGATACGCAGTATTTT. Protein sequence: CASSPGLAGTDTQYF.

The CDR3 nucleotides are TGTGCCAGCCACTCCGGGGCGAACACCGGGGAGCTGTTTTTT. It is translated as CASHSGANTGELFF. The chain has TRBV2 and TRBJ2-2, with D perhaps matching TRBD2 (5 bases). The germline CDR1 and CDR2 sequences are SNHLY and FYNNEI. Trimming cost V 8 bases and J 0 bases, with 10 bases left between them. The CDR3 has 14 residues. Using reference TRBV2 and TRBJ2-2 for the parts outside the CDR3, the full variable domain is EPEVTQTPSHQVTQMGQEVILRCVPISNHLYFYWYRQILGQKVEFLVSFYNNEISEKSEIFDDQFSVERPDGSNFTLKIRSTKLEDSAMYFCASHSGANTGELFFGEGSRLTVL.

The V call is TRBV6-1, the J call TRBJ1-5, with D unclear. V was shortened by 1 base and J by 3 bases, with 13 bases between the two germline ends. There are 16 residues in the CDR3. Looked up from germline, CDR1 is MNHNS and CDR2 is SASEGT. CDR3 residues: CASSEENYQINQPQHF. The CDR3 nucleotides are TGTGCCAGCAGTGAAGAGAATTACCAGATCAATCAGCCCCAGCATTTT.

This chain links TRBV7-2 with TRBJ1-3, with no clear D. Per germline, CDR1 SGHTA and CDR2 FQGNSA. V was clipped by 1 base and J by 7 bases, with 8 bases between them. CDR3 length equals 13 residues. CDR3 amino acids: CASSLEGGNTIYF. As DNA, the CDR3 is TGTGCCAGCAGCTTAGAGGGAGGTAACACCATATATTTT. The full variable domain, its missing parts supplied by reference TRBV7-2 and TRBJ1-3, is GAGVSQSPSNKVTEKGKDVELRCDPISGHTALYWYRQSLGQGLEFLIYFQGNSAPDKSGLPSDRFSAERTGGSVSTLTIQRTQQEDSAVYLCASSLEGGNTIYFGEGSWLTVV.

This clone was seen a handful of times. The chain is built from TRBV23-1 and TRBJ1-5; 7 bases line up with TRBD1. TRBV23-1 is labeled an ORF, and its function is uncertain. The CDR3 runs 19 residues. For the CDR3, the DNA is TGCTCAGGCAAGGAGGGGGCTGTAGGTCTCCCACATAGCAATCAGCCCCAGCATTTT. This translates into CSGKEGAVGLPHSNQPQHF.

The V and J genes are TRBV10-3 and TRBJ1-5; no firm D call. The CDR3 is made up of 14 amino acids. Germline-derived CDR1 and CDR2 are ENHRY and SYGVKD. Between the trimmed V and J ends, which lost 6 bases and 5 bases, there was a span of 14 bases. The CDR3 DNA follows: TGTGCCATCAGAGAAAATCGAGGTGATCAGCCCCAGCATTTT. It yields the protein CAIRENRGDQPQHF.

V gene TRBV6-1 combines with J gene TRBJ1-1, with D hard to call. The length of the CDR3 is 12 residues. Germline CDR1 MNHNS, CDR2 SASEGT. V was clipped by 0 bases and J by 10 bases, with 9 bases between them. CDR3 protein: CASSEAGGPAFF. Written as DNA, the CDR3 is TGTGCCAGCAGTGAAGCGGGTGGGCCAGCTTTCTTT.

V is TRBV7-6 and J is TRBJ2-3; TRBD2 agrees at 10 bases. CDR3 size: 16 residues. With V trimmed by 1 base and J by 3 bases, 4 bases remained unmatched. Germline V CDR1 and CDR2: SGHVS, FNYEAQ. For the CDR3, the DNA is TGTGCCAGCAGCTTAGAGTTAGCGGGGGGAACAGATACGCAGTATTTT. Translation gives CASSLELAGGTDTQYF.

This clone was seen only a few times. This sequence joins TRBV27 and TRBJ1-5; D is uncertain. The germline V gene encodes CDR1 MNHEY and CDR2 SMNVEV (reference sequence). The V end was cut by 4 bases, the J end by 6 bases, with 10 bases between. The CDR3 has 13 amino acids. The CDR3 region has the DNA TGTGCCAGCAGTTCTAGCGTTGGTCAGCCCCAGCATTTT. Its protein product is CASSSSVGQPQHF.